This T cell receptor beta chain appears in the sequencing data of a study of PD-1 blockade in mismatch repair-deficient tumors. Germline CDR1 and CDR2: SGHDT and YYEEEE. V was trimmed by 1 base and J by 11 bases, leaving 10 bases between them. This CDR3 has 12 residues. This table comes from immunoSEQ multiplex PCR, and its TCRdb copy is limited to in-frame clones, with some not included. This sample carries 76,000 or so clones, approximately 80% of them seen once, and the ten largest clones take over 4.5%. Notes on the study in general: Rapid post-treatment expansion, then contraction, generally preceding radiologic response, marked tumor-resident clones.

This clone was observed a handful of times. Its antigen is as yet unknown. The specimen was peripheral blood, collected 44 weeks after starting pembrolizumab. The sequence was collected from an adult with mismatch repair-deficient cancer. The V call is TRBV5-6, the J call TRBJ1-5; D is uncertain. The CDR3 is CASSLQGSAQHF. In DNA form, the CDR3 reads TGTGCCAGCAGCTTGCAAGGCTCAGCCCAGCATTTT.